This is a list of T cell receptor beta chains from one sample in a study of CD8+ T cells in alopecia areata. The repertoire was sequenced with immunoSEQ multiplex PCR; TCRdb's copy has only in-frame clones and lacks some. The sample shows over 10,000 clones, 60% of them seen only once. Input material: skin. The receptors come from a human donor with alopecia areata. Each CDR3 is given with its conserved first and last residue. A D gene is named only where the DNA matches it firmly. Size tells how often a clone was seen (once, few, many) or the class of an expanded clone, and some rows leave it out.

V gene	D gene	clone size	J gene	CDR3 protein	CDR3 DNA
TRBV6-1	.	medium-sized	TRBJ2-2	CASSVEGGGELFF	TGTGCCAGCAGTGTGGAGGGCGGCGGGGAGCTGTTTTTT
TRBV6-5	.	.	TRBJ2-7	CASRPRSVYSYEQYF	TGTGCCAGCAGGCCCAGGAGCGTCTACTCCTACGAGCAGTACTTC
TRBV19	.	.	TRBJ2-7	CASSMGQGSGRAYEQYF	TGTGCCAGTAGTATGGGACAGGGAAGCGGGAGGGCCTACGAGCAGTACTTC
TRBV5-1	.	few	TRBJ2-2	CASSLAGQSTGELFF	TGCGCCAGCAGCTTGGCAGGACAGAGCACCGGGGAGCTGTTTTTT
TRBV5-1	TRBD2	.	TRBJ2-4	CASSRGTSGYLDIQYF	TGCGCCAGCAGTCGTGGGACTAGCGGGTATCTTGACATTCAGTACTTC
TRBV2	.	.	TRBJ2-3	CASRGSHTQYF	TGTGCCAGCAGGGGTTCGCATACGCAGTATTTT
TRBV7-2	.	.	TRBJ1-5	CASSFQRQPQHF	TGTGCCAGCAGCTTCCAGAGGCAGCCCCAGCATTTT
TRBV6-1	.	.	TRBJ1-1	CASSVAASTEAFF	TGTGCCAGCAGTGTTGCTGCGAGCACTGAAGCTTTCTTT
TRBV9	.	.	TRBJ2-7	CASSDARGSLAGPLLF	TGTGCCAGCAGCGACGCCAGGGGGAGCTTGGCGGGACCCCTCCTATTC
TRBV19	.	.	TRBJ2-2	CASRPLDAKKNTGELFF	TGTGCCAGTAGGCCCCTTGACGCCAAAAAGAACACCGGGGAGCTGTTTTTT
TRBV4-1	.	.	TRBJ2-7	CASSLDPRRASEQYF	TGCGCCAGCAGCTTGGACCCGCGGAGGGCCTCCGAGCAGTACTTC
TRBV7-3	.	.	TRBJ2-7	CASSSSPSYEQYF	TGTGCCAGCAGTTCCTCCCCGTCCTACGAGCAGTACTTC
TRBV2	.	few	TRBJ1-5	CASSDRGGNQPQHF	TGTGCCAGCAGTGACAGGGGCGGCAATCAGCCCCAGCATTTT
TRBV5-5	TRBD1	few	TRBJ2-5	CASSLGTGFGETQYF	TGTGCCAGCAGCTTGGGGACAGGGTTCGGGGAGACCCAGTACTTC
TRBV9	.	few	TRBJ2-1	CASSVVRRGPPYYNEQFF	TGTGCCAGCAGCGTAGTAAGGAGGGGACCCCCGTACTACAATGAGCAGTTCTTC
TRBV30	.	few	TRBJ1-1	CAWSVQVEAFF	TGTGCCTGGAGTGTACAAGTTGAAGCTTTCTTT
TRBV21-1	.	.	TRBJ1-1	CASSKAVLYEAFF	TGTGCCAGCAGCAAAGCAGTTCTTTATGAAGCTTTCTTT
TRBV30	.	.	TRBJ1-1	CAWRIQGLRAFF	TGTGCCTGGAGAATTCAGGGGTTAAGAGCTTTCTTT
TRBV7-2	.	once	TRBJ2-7	CASSVGSGQSSYEQYF	TGTGCCAGCAGCGTAGGGTCGGGACAAAGCTCCTACGAGCAGTACTTC
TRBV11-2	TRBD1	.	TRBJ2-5	CASSSWTGQQETQYF	TGTGCCAGCAGCTCATGGACAGGGCAACAAGAGACCCAGTACTTC
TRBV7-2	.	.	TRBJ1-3	CASSFLAGNTIYF	TGTGCCAGCAGCTTTCTTGCTGGAAACACCATATATTTT
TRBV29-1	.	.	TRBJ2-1	CSVLRGGQPRGSYNEQFF	TGCAGCGTCCTCAGGGGGGGGCAACCTCGCGGCTCCTACAATGAGCAGTTCTTC
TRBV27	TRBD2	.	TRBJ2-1	CASSLSSLASGSLSSYNEQFF	TGTGCCAGCAGTTTATCTTCCCTCGCTAGCGGGAGCCTGAGCTCCTACAATGAGCAGTTCTTC
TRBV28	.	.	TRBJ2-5	CASSFPAQETQYF	TGTGCCAGCAGTTTCCCCGCTCAAGAGACCCAGTACTTC
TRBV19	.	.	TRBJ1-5	CASTGRGQPQHF	TGTGCCAGTACCGGGAGGGGTCAGCCCCAGCATTTT
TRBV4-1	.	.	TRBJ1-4	CASSPMLTTADNEKLFF	TGCGCCAGCAGTCCAATGCTGACGACAGCTGATAATGAAAAACTGTTTTTT
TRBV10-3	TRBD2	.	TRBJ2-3	CAISGGLAGDTQYF	TGTGCCATCAGTGGAGGGCTAGCGGGAGATACGCAGTATTTT
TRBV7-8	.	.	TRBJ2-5	CASSSTELEETQYF	TGTGCCAGCAGCTCGACCGAGCTGGAGGAGACCCAGTACTTC
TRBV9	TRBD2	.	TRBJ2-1	CASGAGESYNEQFF	TGTGCCAGCGGAGCGGGAGAGTCCTACAATGAGCAGTTCTTC
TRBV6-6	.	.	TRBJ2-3	CASRRGSRTDTQYF	TGTGCCAGCAGAAGAGGGAGTCGGACAGATACGCAGTATTTT
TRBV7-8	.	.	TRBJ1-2	CASSLWQGPNYGYTF	TGTGCCAGCAGCTTATGGCAGGGCCCTAACTATGGCTACACCTTC
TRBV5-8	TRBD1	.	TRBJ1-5	CASSIYRGGDQPQHF	TGTGCCAGCAGCATCTACAGGGGGGGAGATCAGCCCCAGCATTTT
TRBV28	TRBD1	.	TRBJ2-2	CASRPATDRGRGGELFF	TGTGCCAGCAGACCAGCTACGGACAGGGGGCGAGGCGGGGAGCTGTTTTTT